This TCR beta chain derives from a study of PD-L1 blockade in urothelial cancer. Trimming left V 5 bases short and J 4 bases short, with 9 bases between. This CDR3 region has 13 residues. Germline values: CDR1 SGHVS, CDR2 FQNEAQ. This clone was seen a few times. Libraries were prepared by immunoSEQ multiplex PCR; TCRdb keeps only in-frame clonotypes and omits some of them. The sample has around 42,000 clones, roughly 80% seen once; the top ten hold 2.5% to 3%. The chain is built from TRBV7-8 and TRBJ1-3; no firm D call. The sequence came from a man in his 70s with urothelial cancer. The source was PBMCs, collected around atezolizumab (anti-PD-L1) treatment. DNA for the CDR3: TGTGCCAGCAGCGTACCAGGAGGAAACACCATATATTTT. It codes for CASSVPGGNTIYF.